This record concerns one T cell receptor beta chain sequence. Germline CDR1 reads MNHEY; CDR2 reads SMNVEV (reference sequence). This CDR3 region has 15 residues. Trimming at V came to 6 bases and at J to 11 bases, leaving 9 bases not matched to a gene. The sample originates from a study of T cells in Graves' hyperthyroidism and ophthalmopathy. RNA transcripts served as the template for amplifying TCR beta CDR3 regions. HTBI primers drove first-round RT-PCR of the TCR CDR3. Each CDR3 protein is one row after TCRdb ran MiXCR on the multiplex PCR reads. The table shows more than 450,000 distinct CDR3 sequences, with 20% occurring only once.

This TCR was recovered from a man in his forties or fifties with Graves' ophthalmopathy. This rearrangement joins TRBV27 to TRBJ2-1; TRBD2 aligns across 14 bases. Material for sequencing was blood. The CDR3 reads CASRTGLAGDQKQFF. The CDR3 nucleotides read TGTGCCAGCAGAACGGGACTAGCGGGAGATCAGAAGCAGTTCTTC.